A single sample is the source of the 19 T cell receptor beta chains below, sequenced in a study of T cells in Graves' hyperthyroidism and ophthalmopathy (dated 2019 in TCRdb). The receptor library was made with multiplex PCR. Sequencer: Illumina HiSeq 2000. TCR beta CDR3 regions were amplified from RNA transcripts. For the first round of RT-PCR on the TCR CDR3, the HTBI primer set was used together with the Qiagen OneStep RT-PCR kit. TCRdb applied fastp at Q25 and MiXCR to the public reads, then kept only in-frame beta chains. Rows merge per CDR3 protein into single entries with the most common DNA and genes. The sample records around 620,000 distinct CDR3 sequences, 40% to 55% of which are singletons. The ten largest make up 15% to 20% of the sample. Sequencing used peripheral blood or thyroid tissue (not recorded which). The receptors derive from an adult woman with Graves' disease, either hyperthyroidism or ophthalmopathy (not recorded which).

The chain is built from TRBV2 and TRBJ1-6; D remains ambiguous. Germline values: CDR1 SNHLY, CDR2 FYNNEI. The V gene lost 6 bases and the J gene lost 8 bases, with 11 bases spanning the gap. The CDR3 is 13 amino acids. The CDR3, as DNA: TGTGCCAGCAGCGGGGAGAGTGATTCACCCCTCCACTTT. Its translation: CASSGESDSPLHF. The full variable domain, its missing parts supplied by reference TRBV2 and TRBJ1-6, is EPEVTQTPSHQVTQMGQEVILRCVPISNHLYFYWYRQILGQKVEFLVSFYNNEISEKSEIFDDQFSVERPDGSNFTLKIRSTKLEDSAMYFCASSGESDSPLHFGNGTRLTVT.

This chain connects TRBV7-2 to TRBJ1-6; TRBD1 matches 10 bases. The CDR3 loop spans 16 amino acids. The germline gives CDR1 SGHTA, CDR2 FQGNSA. The junction had 10 bases not matched to a gene; V was cut back by 5 bases and J by 9 bases. The CDR3 region is CASSPGNRDRGSPLHF. CDR3 DNA: TGTGCCAGCAGCCCGGGAAACCGGGACAGGGGTTCACCCCTCCACTTT.

V is TRBV11-2 and J is TRBJ1-4; no clear D. The CDR3 contains 12 residues. The germline gives CDR1 SGHAT, CDR2 FQNNGV. V was trimmed by 5 bases and J by 10 bases, leaving 11 bases between them. The CDR3 loop is CASSEAWGKLFF. The CDR3, as DNA: TGTGCCAGCAGCGAGGCGTGGGGAAAACTGTTTTTT.

This clonotype was counted a few times. This chain links TRBV4-1 with TRBJ1-1; a weak D match, TRBD1 (5 bases). V gave up 3 bases and J gave up 5 bases, with 25 bases separating them. Germline CDR1 is MGHRA and CDR2 is YSYEKL. The CDR3 consists of 18 residues. In nucleotides, the CDR3 is TGCGCCAGCAGCCATAACCGGGGCCCTAGCGCCATGAGGACTGAAGCTTTCTTT. This encodes CASSHNRGPSAMRTEAFF.

This clonotype was seen only a few times. The J gene is TRBJ2-7, the V gene TRBV7-9, with TRBD2 matching 8 bases. This CDR3 contains 15 residues. Looked up from germline, CDR1 is SEHNR and CDR2 is FQNEAQ (reference sequence). V lost 5 bases to trimming and J lost 3 bases; unmatched junction nucleotides: 9. DNA of the CDR3: TGTGCCAGCAGCCACGGCGGACTAGCAGTCTACGAGCAGTACTTC. Protein: CASSHGGLAVYEQYF.

The chain recombines TRBV20-1 with TRBJ1-5, with D hard to call. Germline-derived CDR1 and CDR2 are DFQATT and SNEGSKA (reference sequence). Trimming stripped 6 bases from V and 4 bases from J, with 19 bases between. The CDR3 contains 15 residues. The CDR3 reads CSAPPPGRLNQPQHF. CDR3 in DNA: TGCAGTGCCCCCCCCCCGGGGAGACTGAATCAGCCCCAGCATTTT.

This clonotype has at least ten counts. The rearrangement uses TRBV19 and TRBJ2-2; no definite D call. The CDR3 runs 11 residues. CDR1 and CDR2 from the germline V gene are LNHDA and SQIVND (reference sequence). Trimming took 4 bases from V and 8 from J, leaving 5 bases between them. The CDR3 DNA reads as TGTGCCAGTAGTAACCGGGGGGAGCTGTTTTTT. Translation gives CASSNRGELFF.

The gene calls are TRBV5-1 and TRBJ2-5; unclear D gene. V was clipped by 0 bases and J by 5 bases, with 11 bases between them. Germline V CDR1 and CDR2: SGHRS, YFSETQ. The CDR3 has 14 residues. In DNA form, the CDR3 reads TGCGCCAGCAGCTTGGGAACAGCTCACGAGACCCAGTACTTC. It is translated as CASSLGTAHETQYF.

The V call is TRBV5-6, the J call TRBJ2-5; D may correspond to TRBD1 or TRBD2 (7 bases each). V was pared by 4 bases and J by 7 bases, with 20 bases between. CDR1 is SGHDT, CDR2 YYEEEE, per germline. This CDR3 region has 15 residues. CDR3 DNA sequence: TGTGCCAGCAGCCCAGGGGGGGGTCAAGTATGGACCCAGTACTTC. It codes for CASSPGGGQVWTQYF.

Note on this clonotype: A much larger clone differs by one base, so this may be a read error. The chain combines TRBV4-1 with TRBJ1-4; D is undetermined. The V gene's germline CDR1 is MGHRA and CDR2 YSYEKL. CDR3 size: 15 residues. V gave up 5 bases and J gave up 3 bases, with 13 bases separating them. In DNA form, the CDR3 reads TGCGCCAGCAGCTACGAGGGAATCGCTAATGAAAAACTGTTTTTT. Protein sequence: CASSYEGIANEKLFF.

The J gene is TRBJ1-1, the V gene TRBV10-1; 8 positions match TRBD1. The length of the CDR3 is 13 residues. Unmatched junction bases numbered 3, after V lost 7 bases and J lost 2 bases. CDR1 WNHNN and CDR2 SYGVQD come from the germline V gene (reference sequence). The CDR3 DNA is TGCGCCAGCACCCAGGGGGCAAACACTGAAGCTTTCTTT. Its translation: CASTQGANTEAFF.

This chain uses TRBV9 with TRBJ1-3; D is ambiguous. The CDR3 is 13 residues long. V was cut by 4 bases and J by 7 bases, with 12 bases left in between. The germline V gene encodes CDR1 SGDLS and CDR2 YYNGEE. CDR3 in amino acids: CASSPDNRNTIYF. The CDR3 nucleotides are TGTGCCAGCAGCCCCGACAATCGTAACACCATATATTTT. Full variable domain (missing parts from reference TRBV9 and TRBJ1-3): DSGVTQTPKHLITATGQRVTLRCSPRSGDLSVYWYQQSLDQGLQFLIQYYNGEERAKGNILERFSAQQFPDLHSELNLSSLELGDSALYFCASSPDNRNTIYFGEGSWLTVV.

Comment on this clonotype: A much larger clonotype is one base distant, so this may be a read error. The chain has TRBV5-6 and TRBJ1-6; maybe TRBD1 (6 bases). The germline gives CDR1 SGHDT, CDR2 YYEEEE. V gave up 4 bases and J gave up 8 bases, with 19 bases separating them. The CDR3 consists of 16 residues. The CDR3 bases are TGTGCCAGCAGCCGCCTCAGGGGCGATTATGATTCACCCCTCCACTTT. It is translated as CASSRLRGDYDSPLHF.

This clonotype was found many times. The V call is TRBV5-5, the J call TRBJ2-5, with D possibly matching TRBD2 (5 bases). Germline V gives CDR1 SGHKS, CDR2 YYEKEE (reference sequence). V was cut by 0 bases and J by 1 base, with 10 bases left in between. This CDR3 contains 15 residues. CDR3: CASSLADYLQETQYF. The CDR3 coding sequence is TGTGCCAGCAGCTTGGCCGACTACCTCCAAGAGACCCAGTACTTC.

This clonotype was counted at least ten times. V is TRBV29-1 and J is TRBJ2-5; D remains unclear. Germline CDR1 reads SQVTM; CDR2 reads ANQGSEA. This CDR3 contains 13 residues. V gave up 1 base and J gave up 3 bases, with 9 bases separating them. CDR3 amino acids: CSVEGTPKETQYF. The CDR3 coding sequence is TGCAGCGTTGAAGGGACGCCCAAAGAGACCCAGTACTTC.

This clonotype was seen ten or more times. J is TRBJ1-1 and V is TRBV6-6; D is uncertain. The V and J ends lost 8 bases and 11 bases respectively, with 15 bases between them. The CDR3 has 11 residues. CDR1 MNHNY and CDR2 SVGAGI come from the germline V gene (reference sequence). In DNA, the CDR3 is TGTGCCAGCCGAGACGGGTGGTGGGCTTTCTTT. It specifies CASRDGWWAFF.

V gene TRBV11-2 combines with J gene TRBJ2-5, with D hard to call. Trimming cost V 4 bases and J 0 bases, with 12 bases left between them. CDR1 and CDR2 (germline): SGHAT, FQNNGV. The CDR3 length is 15 residues. CDR3 loop: CASSSSPDNQETQYF. In DNA form, the CDR3 reads TGTGCCAGCAGCTCCAGCCCGGATAACCAAGAGACCCAGTACTTC.

The V and J genes are TRBV7-8 and TRBJ1-1, with D uncertain. CDR1 and CDR2 (germline): SGHVS, FQNEAQ. CDR3 length: 14 residues. Trimming stripped 3 bases from V and 5 bases from J, with 13 bases between. CDR3 protein: CASSLTVGKTEAFF. CDR3 nucleotides: TGTGCCAGCAGCTTGACCGTGGGCAAGACTGAAGCTTTCTTT.

The rearrangement links TRBV24-1 to TRBJ2-2, with 11 bases identical to TRBD1. V was clipped by 2 bases and J by 7 bases; unmatched bases: 2. This CDR3 comprises 15 residues. Germline CDR1 and CDR2: KGHDR and SFDVKD. The CDR3 DNA follows: TGTGCCACCAGTGATTCTGGGACAGGGGGCGGGGAGCTGTTTTTT. It specifies CATSDSGTGGGELFF.